The 9 T cell receptor beta chains listed next were all sequenced from one sample in a study of T cell responses to AZD1222 COVID-19 vaccine. The method was immunoSEQ multiplex PCR; TCRdb's version includes in-frame clones alone and lacks a portion of them. The sample lists about 170,000 clones; approximately 90% were seen once. Specimen: peripheral blood, collected on day 0 of AZD1222 vaccination. The receptors were gathered from an adult in good health.

The chain couples TRBV6-5 to TRBJ1-1; 8 bases match TRBD1. The CDR3 is 13 amino acids. Germline V gene lookup returns CDR1 MNHEY and CDR2 SVGAGI. J was trimmed by 6 bases and V by 8 bases; bases with no gene match: 8. DNA of the CDR3: TGTGCCAGCCATCCGGGACAGGCAGCTGAAGCTTTCTTT. Translated: CASHPGQAAEAFF.

This clone was observed a single time. The chain uses TRBV5-5 and TRBJ2-5, with D possibly TRBD1 on 6 matching bases. Germline assignment: CDR1 SGHKS and CDR2 YYEKEE (reference sequence). This CDR3 comprises 14 residues. The V and J ends lost 0 bases and 5 bases respectively, with 11 bases between them. Written as DNA, the CDR3 is TGTGCCAGCAGCTTGGGAGGGGGACGGGAGACCCAGTACTTC. Translation gives CASSLGGGRETQYF.

V and J are TRBV5-1 and TRBJ1-1; tentatively, D is TRBD1 (6 bases). The CDR3 loop spans 15 amino acids. Trimming took off 1 base at V and 1 base at J, with 11 bases between the two ends. Germline assignment: CDR1 SGHRS and CDR2 YFSETQ. The CDR3 nucleotides are TGCGCCAGCAGCTTGAGGGACACCTGGAACACTGAAGCTTTCTTT. Protein sequence: CASSLRDTWNTEAFF.

The chain links TRBV5-5 to TRBJ2-7; D not resolved. V lost 3 bases to trimming and J lost 6 bases, with 13 bases between them. The germline V gene has CDR1 SGHKS and CDR2 YYEKEE (reference sequence). This CDR3 has 13 residues. The CDR3 nucleotides are TGTGCCAGCAGCTGGGGTATAGGTAGCGAGCAGTACTTC. It translates to CASSWGIGSEQYF.

This chain links TRBV24-1 with TRBJ2-5; D is perhaps TRBD2 (6 bases). Trimming left V 4 bases short and J 4 bases short, with 15 bases between. This CDR3 spans 15 amino acids. CDR1 and CDR2 (germline): KGHDR, SFDVKD. CDR3 bases: TGTGCCACCAGTGAAGCGACAGCGGGCGGAGAGACCCAGTACTTC. It codes for CATSEATAGGETQYF.

This chain uses TRBV6-5 with TRBJ2-7, with 8 bases aligning to TRBD1. The germline V gene encodes CDR1 MNHEY and CDR2 SVGAGI. CDR3 size: 15 residues. With 6 bases clipped from V and 2 bases from J, the junction kept 9 bases outside the gene matches. In DNA, the CDR3 is TGTGCCAGCAGGGCAGACCGGGACAGGACCTACGAGCAGTACTTC. It is translated as CASRADRDRTYEQYF.

V usage is TRBV2 and J usage is TRBJ1-6, with 7 bases matching TRBD1. The junction had 11 bases not matched to a gene; V was cut back by 3 bases and J by 9 bases. The CDR3 extends over 16 amino acids. Looked up from germline, CDR1 is SNHLY and CDR2 is FYNNEI. The CDR3 DNA follows: TGTGCCAGCAGTGAGGCCTGGGACAGCGCGGGTTCACCCCTCCACTTT. Its translation: CASSEAWDSAGSPLHF.

The rearrangement links TRBV2 to TRBJ1-1; D is unresolved. The CDR3 runs 12 residues. V lost 7 bases, J lost 0 bases, and 6 bases lay in between. Germline CDR1 and CDR2: SNHLY and FYNNEI. For the CDR3, the DNA is TGTGCCAGCACCGGGATGAACACTGAAGCTTTCTTT. It yields the protein CASTGMNTEAFF.

The chain recombines TRBV15 with TRBJ1-6, with D perhaps matching TRBD1 (5 bases). This CDR3 comprises 14 residues. The V gene's germline CDR1 is LNHNV and CDR2 YYDKDF (reference sequence). Deletions cut 0 bases from V and 10 bases from J, with 10 bases between. CDR3 region: CATSRDREGSPLHF. CDR3 DNA sequence: TGTGCCACCAGCAGAGACAGGGAGGGATCACCCCTCCACTTT.